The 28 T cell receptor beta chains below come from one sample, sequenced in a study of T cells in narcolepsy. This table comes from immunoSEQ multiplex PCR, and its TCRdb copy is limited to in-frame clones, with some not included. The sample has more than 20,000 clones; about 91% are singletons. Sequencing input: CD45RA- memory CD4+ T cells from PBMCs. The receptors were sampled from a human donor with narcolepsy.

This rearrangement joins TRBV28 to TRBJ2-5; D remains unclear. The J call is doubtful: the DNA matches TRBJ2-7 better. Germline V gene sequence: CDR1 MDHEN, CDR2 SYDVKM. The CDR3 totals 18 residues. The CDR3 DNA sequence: TGTGCCAGCAGTCCCATATTCCCCCTGGCAGGAACACCCTACGAGCAGTACTTC. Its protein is CASSPIFPLAGTPYEQYF.

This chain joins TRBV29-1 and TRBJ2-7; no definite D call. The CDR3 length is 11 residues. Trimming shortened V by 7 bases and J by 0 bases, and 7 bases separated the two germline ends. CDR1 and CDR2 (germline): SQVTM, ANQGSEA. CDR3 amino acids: CSARNSYEQYF. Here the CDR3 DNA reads TGCAGCGCCCGGAACTCCTACGAGCAGTACTTC.

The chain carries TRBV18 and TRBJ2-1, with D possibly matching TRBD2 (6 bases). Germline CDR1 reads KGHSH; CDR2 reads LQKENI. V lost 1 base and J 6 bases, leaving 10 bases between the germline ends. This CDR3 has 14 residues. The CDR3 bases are TGTGCCAGCTCACCACAGGAGACTAGCAATGAGCAGTTCTTC. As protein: CASSPQETSNEQFF.

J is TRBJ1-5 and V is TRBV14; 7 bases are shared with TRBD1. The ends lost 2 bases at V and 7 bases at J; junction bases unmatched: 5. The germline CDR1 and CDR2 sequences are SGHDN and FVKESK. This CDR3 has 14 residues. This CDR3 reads CASSQLGRGQPQHF. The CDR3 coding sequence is TGTGCCAGCAGCCAATTGGGCAGGGGGCAGCCCCAGCATTTT.

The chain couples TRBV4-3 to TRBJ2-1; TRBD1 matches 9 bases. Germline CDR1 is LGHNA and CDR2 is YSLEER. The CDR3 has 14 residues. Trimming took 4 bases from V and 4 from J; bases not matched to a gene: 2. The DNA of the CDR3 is TGCGCCAGCAGCCGGGACAGGGCATACAATGAGCAGTTCTTC. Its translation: CASSRDRAYNEQFF.

The DNA for the CDR3 is TGTGCCAGTAGGGCCGGGGGGCTAGCGGGAGATTCCTACGAGCAGTACTTC. This translates into CASRAGGLAGDSYEQYF. This rearrangement joins TRBV19 to TRBJ2-7; 10 nucleotides agree with TRBD2. This CDR3 spans 17 amino acids. The germline V gene encodes CDR1 LNHDA and CDR2 SQIVND (reference sequence). J was trimmed by 1 base and V by 6 bases; bases with no gene match: 12. Full variable domain (remainder filled in from reference TRBV19 and TRBJ2-7): DGGITQSPKYLFRKEGQNVTLSCEQNLNHDAMYWYRQDPGQGLRLIYYSQIVNDFQKGDIAEGYSVSREKKESFPLTVTSAQKNPTAFYLCASRAGGLAGDSYEQYFGPGTRLTVT.

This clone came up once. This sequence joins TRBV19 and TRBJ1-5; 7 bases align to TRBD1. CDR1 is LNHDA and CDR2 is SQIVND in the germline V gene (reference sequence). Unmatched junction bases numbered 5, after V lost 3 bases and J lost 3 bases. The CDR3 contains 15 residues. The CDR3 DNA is TGTGCCAGTAGTATCCGGACAGGCACCAATCAGCCCCAGCATTTT. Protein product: CASSIRTGTNQPQHF.

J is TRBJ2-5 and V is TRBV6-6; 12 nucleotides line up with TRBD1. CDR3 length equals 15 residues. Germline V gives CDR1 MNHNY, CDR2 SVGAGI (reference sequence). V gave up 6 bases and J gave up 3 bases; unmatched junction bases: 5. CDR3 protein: CASSGTGGEKETQYF. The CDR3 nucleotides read TGTGCCAGCAGCGGGACAGGGGGCGAAAAAGAGACCCAGTACTTC.

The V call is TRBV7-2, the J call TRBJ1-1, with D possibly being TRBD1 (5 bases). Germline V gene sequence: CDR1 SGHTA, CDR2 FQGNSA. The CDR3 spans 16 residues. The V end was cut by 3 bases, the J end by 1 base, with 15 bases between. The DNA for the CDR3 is TGTGCCAGCAGCTTGGGACCCCGACAAGGGAACACTGAAGCTTTCTTT. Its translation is CASSLGPRQGNTEAFF.

The CDR3: CASSPPGLAIYEQYF. The CDR3 nucleotides are TGTGCCAGCTCACCGCCGGGACTAGCGATCTACGAGCAGTACTTC. This chain uses TRBV18 with TRBJ2-7; 10 bases line up with TRBD2. CDR1 is KGHSH and CDR2 is LQKENI in the germline V gene. The CDR3 runs 15 residues. V gave up 3 bases and J gave up 3 bases; unmatched junction bases: 5.

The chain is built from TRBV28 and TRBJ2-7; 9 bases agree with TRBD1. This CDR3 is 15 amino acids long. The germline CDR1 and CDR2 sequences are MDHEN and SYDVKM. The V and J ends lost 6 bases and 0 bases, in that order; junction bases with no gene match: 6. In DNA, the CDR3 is TGTGCCAGCAGACCCGGGACAGGGTTCTCCTACGAGCAGTACTTC. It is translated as CASRPGTGFSYEQYF.

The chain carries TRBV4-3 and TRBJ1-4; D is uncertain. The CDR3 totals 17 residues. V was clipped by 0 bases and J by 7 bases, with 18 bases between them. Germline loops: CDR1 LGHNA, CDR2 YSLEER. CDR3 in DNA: TGCGCCAGCAGCCAAGACCGTCAGATTGAGGGTAGTGAAAAACTGTTTTTT. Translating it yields CASSQDRQIEGSEKLFF.

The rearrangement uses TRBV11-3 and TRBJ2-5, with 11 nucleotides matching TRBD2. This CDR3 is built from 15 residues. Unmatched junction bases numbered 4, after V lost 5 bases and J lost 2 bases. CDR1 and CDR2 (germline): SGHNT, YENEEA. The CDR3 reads CASSMGLAVQETQYF. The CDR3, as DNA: TGTGCCAGCAGCATGGGACTAGCGGTTCAAGAGACCCAGTACTTC.

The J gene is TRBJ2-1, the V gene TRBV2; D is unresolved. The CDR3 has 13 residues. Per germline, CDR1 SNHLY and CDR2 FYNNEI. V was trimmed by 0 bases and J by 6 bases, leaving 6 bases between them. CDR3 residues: CASSEALPNEQFF. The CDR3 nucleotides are TGTGCCAGCAGTGAAGCGCTTCCCAATGAGCAGTTCTTC.

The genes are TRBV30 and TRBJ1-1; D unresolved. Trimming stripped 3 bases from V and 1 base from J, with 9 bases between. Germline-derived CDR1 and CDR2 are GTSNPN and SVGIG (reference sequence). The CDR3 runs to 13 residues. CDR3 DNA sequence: TGTGCCTGGAGAAGGGCTACGAACACTGAAGCTTTCTTT. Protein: CAWRRATNTEAFF.

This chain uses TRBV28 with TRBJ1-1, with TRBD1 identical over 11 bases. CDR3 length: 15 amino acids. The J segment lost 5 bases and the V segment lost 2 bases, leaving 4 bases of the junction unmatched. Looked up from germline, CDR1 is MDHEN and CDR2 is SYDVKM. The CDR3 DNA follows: TGTGCCAGCAGTTTAAGGACAGGGGGCAGAACTGAAGCTTTCTTT. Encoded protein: CASSLRTGGRTEAFF. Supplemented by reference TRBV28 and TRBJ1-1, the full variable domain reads DVKVTQSSRYLVKRTGEKVFLECVQDMDHENMFWYRQDPGLGLRLIYFSYDVKMKEKGDIPEGYSVSREKKERFSLILESASTNQTSMYLCASSLRTGGRTEAFFGQGTRLTVV.

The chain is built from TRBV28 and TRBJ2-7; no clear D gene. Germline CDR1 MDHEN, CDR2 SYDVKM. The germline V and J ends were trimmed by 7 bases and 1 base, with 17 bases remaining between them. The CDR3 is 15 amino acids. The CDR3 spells CASISAEARSYEQYF. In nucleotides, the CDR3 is TGTGCCAGCATCTCGGCAGAAGCGCGTTCCTACGAGCAGTACTTC.

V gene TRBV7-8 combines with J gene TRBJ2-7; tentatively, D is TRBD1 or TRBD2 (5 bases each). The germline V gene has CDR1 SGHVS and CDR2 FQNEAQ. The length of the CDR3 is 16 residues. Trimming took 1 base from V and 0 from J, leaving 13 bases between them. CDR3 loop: CASSLGRTGGSYEQYF. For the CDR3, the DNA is TGTGCCAGCAGCTTAGGTCGTACAGGAGGCTCCTACGAGCAGTACTTC.

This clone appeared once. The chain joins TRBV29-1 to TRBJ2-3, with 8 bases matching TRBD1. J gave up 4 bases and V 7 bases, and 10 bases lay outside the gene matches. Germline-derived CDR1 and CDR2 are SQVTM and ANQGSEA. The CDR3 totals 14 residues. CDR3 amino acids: CSGSGGEVADTQYF. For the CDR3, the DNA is TGCAGCGGGTCAGGGGGCGAGGTAGCAGATACGCAGTATTTT.

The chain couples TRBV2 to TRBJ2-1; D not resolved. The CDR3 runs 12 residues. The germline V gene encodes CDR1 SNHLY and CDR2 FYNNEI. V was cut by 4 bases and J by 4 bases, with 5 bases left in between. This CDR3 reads CASSAGYNEQFF. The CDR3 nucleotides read TGTGCCAGCAGTGCTGGGTACAATGAGCAGTTCTTC.

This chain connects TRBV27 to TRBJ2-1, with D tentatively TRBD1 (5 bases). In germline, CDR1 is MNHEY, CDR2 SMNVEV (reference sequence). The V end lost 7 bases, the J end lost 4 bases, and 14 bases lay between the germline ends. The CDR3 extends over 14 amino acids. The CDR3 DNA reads TGTGCCAGCAATGGCTGGGGCCGTTACAATGAGCAGTTCTTC. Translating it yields CASNGWGRYNEQFF.

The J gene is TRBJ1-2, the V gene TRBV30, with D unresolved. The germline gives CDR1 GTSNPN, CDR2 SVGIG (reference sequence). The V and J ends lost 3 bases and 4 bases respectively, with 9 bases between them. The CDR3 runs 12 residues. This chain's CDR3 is CAWRTAGYGYTF. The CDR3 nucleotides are TGTGCCTGGAGGACGGCGGGCTATGGCTACACCTTC.

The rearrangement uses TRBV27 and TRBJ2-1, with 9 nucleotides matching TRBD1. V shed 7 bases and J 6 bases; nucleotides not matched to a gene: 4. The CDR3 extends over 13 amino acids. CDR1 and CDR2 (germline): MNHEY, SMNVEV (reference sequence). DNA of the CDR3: TGTGCCAGCAATCCGGACAGGGGCAATGAGCAGTTCTTC. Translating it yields CASNPDRGNEQFF.

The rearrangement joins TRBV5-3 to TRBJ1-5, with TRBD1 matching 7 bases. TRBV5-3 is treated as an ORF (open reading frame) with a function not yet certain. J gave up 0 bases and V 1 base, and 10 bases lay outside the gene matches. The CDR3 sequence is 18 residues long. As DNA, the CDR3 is TGTGCCAGAAGCTTGTGGGACAGAATCAGATATAGCAATCAGCCCCAGCATTTT. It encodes CARSLWDRIRYSNQPQHF.

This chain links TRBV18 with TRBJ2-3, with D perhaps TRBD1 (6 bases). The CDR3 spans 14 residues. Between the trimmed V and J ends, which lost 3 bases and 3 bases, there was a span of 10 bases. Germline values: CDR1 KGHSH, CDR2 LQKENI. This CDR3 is CASSPGQRTDTQYF. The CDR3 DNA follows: TGTGCCAGCTCACCCGGACAGCGTACAGATACGCAGTATTTT.

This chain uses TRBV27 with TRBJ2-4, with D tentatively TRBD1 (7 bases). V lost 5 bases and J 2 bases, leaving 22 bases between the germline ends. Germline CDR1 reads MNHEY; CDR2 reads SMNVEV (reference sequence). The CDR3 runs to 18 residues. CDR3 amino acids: CASSDPAGTDYSKNIQYF. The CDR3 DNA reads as TGTGCCAGCAGTGACCCGGCGGGGACAGATTATTCCAAAAACATTCAGTACTTC.

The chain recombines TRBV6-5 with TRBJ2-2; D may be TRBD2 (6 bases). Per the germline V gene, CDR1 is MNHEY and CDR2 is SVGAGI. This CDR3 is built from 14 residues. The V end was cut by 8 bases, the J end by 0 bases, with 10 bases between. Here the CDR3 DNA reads TGTGCCAGCTGGCGGGACTCGAACACCGGGGAGCTGTTTTTT. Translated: CASWRDSNTGELFF.

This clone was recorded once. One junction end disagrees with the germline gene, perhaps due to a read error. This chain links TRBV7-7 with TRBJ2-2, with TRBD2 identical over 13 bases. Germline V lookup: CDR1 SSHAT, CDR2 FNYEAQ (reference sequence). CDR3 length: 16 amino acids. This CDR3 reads CASSRGLAGDTGELFF. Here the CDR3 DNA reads TGTGCTAGCAGCCGTGGACTAGCGGGAGACACCGGGGAGCTGTTTTTT.